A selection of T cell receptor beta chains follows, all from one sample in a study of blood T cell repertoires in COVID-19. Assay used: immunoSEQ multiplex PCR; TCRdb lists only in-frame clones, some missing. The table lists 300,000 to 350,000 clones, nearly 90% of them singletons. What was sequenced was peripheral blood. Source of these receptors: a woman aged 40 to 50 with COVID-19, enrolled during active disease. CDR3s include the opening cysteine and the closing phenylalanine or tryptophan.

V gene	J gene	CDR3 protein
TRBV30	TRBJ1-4	CAPPRRDNEKLFF
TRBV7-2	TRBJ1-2	CASSPDRDLGYTF
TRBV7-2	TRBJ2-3	CASSSLLGSDTQYF
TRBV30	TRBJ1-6	CAWAGTSRSYNSPLHF
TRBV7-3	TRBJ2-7	CASSLLAGYEQYF
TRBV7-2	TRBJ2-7	CASKKGQGHEQYF
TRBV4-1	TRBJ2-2	CASSQVDLVAVAGELFF
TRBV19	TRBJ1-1	CASSTVQFGTEAFF
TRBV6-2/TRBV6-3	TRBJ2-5	CASSHFSGGGQETQYF
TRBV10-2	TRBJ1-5	CASSLQGQPQHF
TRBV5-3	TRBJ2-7	CARSLVDRGSYEQYF
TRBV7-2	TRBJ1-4	CASSLRQGLNEKLFF
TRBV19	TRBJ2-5	CASSIATGQETQYF
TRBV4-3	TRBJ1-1	CASSPGQGRDTEAFF
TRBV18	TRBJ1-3	CASSPPASGGNTIYF
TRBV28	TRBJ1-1	CASSLQGPLNTEAFF
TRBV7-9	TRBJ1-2	CASSLARTTNYGYTF
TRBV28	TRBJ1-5	CASNFGNQPQHF
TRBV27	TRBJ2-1	CARNNYRAEGNEQFF
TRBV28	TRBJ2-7	CASTQGASYEQYF
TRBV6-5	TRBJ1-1	CASSYGAGGVGAEAFF
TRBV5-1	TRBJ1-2	CASSPRTGDLTNYGYTF
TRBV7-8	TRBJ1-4	CASSPINTGGEKLFF
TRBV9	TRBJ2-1	CASSVLAGERDEQFF
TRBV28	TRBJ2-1	CASLGRLAGAGNEQFF
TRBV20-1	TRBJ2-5	CSAGRETQYF
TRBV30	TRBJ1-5	CAWRETRRTGRQPQHF
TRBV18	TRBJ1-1	CASSLPSGNTEAFF
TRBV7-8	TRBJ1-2	CASSPYRVSPLYGYTF
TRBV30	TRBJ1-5	CAWSGTGKGSNQPQHF
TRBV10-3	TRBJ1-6	CAISWDRVEDSPLHF
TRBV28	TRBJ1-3	CASSLNRQGLGGNTIYF
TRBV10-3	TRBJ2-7	CAISEGGAGFVHEQYF
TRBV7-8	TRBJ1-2	CASSSNIPGQGGYGYTF
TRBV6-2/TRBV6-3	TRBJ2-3	CASSYSQAGQAQYF
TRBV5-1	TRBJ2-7	CASSGRGHTYEQYF
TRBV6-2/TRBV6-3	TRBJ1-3	CASSYKRASGNTIYF
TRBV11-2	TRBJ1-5	CASSLSTDNQPQHF
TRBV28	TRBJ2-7	CASSLIDSYEQYF
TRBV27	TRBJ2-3	CASSITRVETRATDTQYF
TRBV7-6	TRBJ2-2	CASSFQGRAGELFF
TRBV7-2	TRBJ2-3	CASSSLAGAPDTQYF
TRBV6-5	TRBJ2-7	CASSRGGFFSYEQYF
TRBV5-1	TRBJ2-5	CASSLGRGETQYF
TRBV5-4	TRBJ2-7	CASSLGTGGYEQYF
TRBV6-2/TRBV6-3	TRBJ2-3	CASSLSGEADTQYF
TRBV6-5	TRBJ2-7	CASSRQDSYEQYF
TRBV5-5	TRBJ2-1	CASSRGTSSYNEQFF
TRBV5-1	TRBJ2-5	CASSLVGRSQETQYF
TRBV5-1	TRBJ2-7	CASSRDRGYEQYF
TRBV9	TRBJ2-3	CASSEGPSPTDTQYF
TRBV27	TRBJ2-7	CASSPGILYEQYF
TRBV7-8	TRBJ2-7	CASSLLAGIGPQYF
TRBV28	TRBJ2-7	CASSRGWEDSYEQYF
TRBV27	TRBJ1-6	CASRQVGSSPLHF
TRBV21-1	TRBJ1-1	CASSKSRDRDEATNSEAFF